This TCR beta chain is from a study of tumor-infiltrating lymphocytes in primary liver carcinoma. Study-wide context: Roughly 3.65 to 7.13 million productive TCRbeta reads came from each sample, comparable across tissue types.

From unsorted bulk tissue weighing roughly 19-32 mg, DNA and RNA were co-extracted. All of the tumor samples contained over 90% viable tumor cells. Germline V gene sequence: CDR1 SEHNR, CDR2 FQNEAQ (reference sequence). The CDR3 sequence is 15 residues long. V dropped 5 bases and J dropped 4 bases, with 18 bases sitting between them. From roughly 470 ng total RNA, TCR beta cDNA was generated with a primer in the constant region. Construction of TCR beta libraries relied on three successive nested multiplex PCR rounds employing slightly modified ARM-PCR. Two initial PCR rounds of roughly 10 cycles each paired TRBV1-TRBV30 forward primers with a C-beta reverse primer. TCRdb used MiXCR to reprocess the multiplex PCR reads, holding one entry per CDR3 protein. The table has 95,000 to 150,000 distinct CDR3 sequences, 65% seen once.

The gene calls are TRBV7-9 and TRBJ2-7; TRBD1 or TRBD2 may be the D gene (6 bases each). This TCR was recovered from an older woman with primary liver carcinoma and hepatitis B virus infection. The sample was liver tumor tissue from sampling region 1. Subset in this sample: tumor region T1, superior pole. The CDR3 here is CASSVGTWDSYEQYF. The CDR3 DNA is TGTGCCAGCAGCGTCGGGACATGGGACTCATACGAGCAGTACTTC. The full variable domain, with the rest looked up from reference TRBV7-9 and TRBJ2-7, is DTGVSQNPRHKITKRGQNVTFRCDPISEHNRLYWYRQTLGQGPEFLTYFQNEAQLEKSRLLSDRFSAERPKGSFSTLEIQRTEQGDSAMYLCASSVGTWDSYEQYFGPGTRLTVT.